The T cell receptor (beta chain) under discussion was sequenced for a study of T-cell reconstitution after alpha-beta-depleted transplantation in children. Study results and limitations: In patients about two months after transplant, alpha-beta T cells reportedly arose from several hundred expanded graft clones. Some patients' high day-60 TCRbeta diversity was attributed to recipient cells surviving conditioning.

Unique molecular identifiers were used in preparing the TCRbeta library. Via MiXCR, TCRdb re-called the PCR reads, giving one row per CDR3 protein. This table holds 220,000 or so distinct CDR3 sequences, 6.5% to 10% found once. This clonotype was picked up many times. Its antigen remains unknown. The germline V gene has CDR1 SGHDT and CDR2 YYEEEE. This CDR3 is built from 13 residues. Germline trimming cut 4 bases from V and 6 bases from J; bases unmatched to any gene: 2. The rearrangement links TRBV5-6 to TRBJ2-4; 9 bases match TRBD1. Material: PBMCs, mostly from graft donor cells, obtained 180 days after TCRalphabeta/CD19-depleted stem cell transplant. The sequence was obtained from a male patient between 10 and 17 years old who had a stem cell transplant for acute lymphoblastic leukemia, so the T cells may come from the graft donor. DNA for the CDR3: TGTGCCAGCAGCCCGGACAGGGGAAACATTCAGTACTTC. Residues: CASSPDRGNIQYF.